The 14 T cell receptor beta chains below were found in one sample sequenced in a study of T cells in Graves' hyperthyroidism and ophthalmopathy. Amplification targeted TCR beta CDR3 regions from RNA transcripts. Researchers ran a first-round RT-PCR on the TCR CDR3 using the HTBI primer set. TCRdb reanalysed the multiplex PCR reads using MiXCR and keeps one entry per CDR3 protein. The sample lists 500,000 to 600,000 distinct CDR3 sequences, roughly 45% occurring once. Material for sequencing was peripheral blood or thyroid tissue (not recorded which). Receptors were obtained from an adult woman with Graves' disease, either hyperthyroidism or ophthalmopathy (not recorded which).

This chain connects TRBV15 to TRBJ2-5, with 10 bases matching TRBD1. V trimming: 0 bases; J trimming: 4 bases; junction bases outside the gene matches: 11. CDR1 is LNHNV and CDR2 is YYDKDF in the germline V gene (reference sequence). The CDR3 is made up of 18 amino acids. CDR3 protein: CATSRDSNTGTGAETQYF. The CDR3 nucleotides are TGTGCCACCAGCAGAGATTCGAATACAGGGACAGGGGCAGAGACCCAGTACTTC.

This clonotype has only one observation. The chain carries TRBV7-8 and TRBJ2-7; weak D call: TRBD1 (5 bases). The CDR3 extends over 17 amino acids. Germline V gene sequence: CDR1 SGHVS, CDR2 FQNEAQ. The germline V and J ends were trimmed by 5 bases and 8 bases, with 28 bases remaining between them. DNA for the CDR3: TGTGCCAGCAGCCCTGGCCGGACATACGATGGGCAGCCCCAGCAGTACTTC. Translation: CASSPGRTYDGQPQQYF.

The V call is TRBV10-3, the J call TRBJ1-4; 9 positions agree with TRBD1. There are 15 residues in the CDR3. Germline V gene data show CDR1 as ENHRY and CDR2 as SYGVKD. V was clipped by 6 bases and J by 5 bases; unmatched bases: 7. CDR3 loop: CAIRGGQGLNEKLFF. The DNA of the CDR3 is TGTGCCATCAGGGGAGGACAGGGGTTGAATGAAAAACTGTTTTTT.

This clonotype was seen just once. This chain connects TRBV20-1 to TRBJ2-3, with 12 positions matching TRBD2. V shed 1 base and J 11 bases; nucleotides not matched to a gene: 7. This CDR3 contains 14 residues. Germline assignment: CDR1 DFQATT and CDR2 SNEGSKA (reference sequence). The CDR3 sequence: CSARGTSGTHKQYF. Written as DNA, the CDR3 is TGCAGTGCTAGAGGGACTAGCGGGACCCACAAGCAGTATTTT.

The J gene is TRBJ1-6, the V gene TRBV25-1, with 8 bases fitting TRBD1. The V segment lost 6 bases and the J segment 10 bases; nucleotides outside the gene matches: 8. Germline-derived CDR1 and CDR2 are MGHDK and SYGVNS. The CDR3 has 14 amino acids. The chain's CDR3 is CASRETGDRSPLHF. The CDR3 DNA sequence: TGTGCCAGCAGGGAGACAGGGGATCGGTCACCCCTCCACTTT.

The chain has TRBV7-6 and TRBJ1-6; D gene ambiguous. Germline V gene lookup returns CDR1 SGHVS and CDR2 FNYEAQ. V lost 5 bases, J lost 6 bases, and 11 bases lay in between. The CDR3 has 14 amino acids. The CDR3 DNA is TGTGCCAGCAGCCTCACAGATGGTAATTCACCCCTCCACTTT. This codes for CASSLTDGNSPLHF.

This clonotype has ten or more counts. The V call is TRBV12-3 or TRBV12-4, the J call TRBJ1-5; D ambiguous. The CDR3 is 15 residues long. With 1 base removed from V and 0 bases from J, the gap between germline ends came to 7 bases. The CDR3 region is CASSLGANSNQPQHF. For the CDR3, the DNA is TGTGCCAGCAGTTTAGGGGCGAATAGCAATCAGCCCCAGCATTTT.

The chain recombines TRBV29-1 with TRBJ2-7; D gene ambiguous. The V gene's germline CDR1 is SQVTM and CDR2 ANQGSEA. V lost 8 bases, J lost 5 bases, and 13 bases lay in between. The CDR3 runs 11 residues. CDR3 sequence: CSLGTYDEQYF. In DNA, the CDR3 is TGCAGCTTGGGAACTTACGACGAGCAGTACTTC.

This clonotype was seen more than once but under ten times. This may come from a read error, since a much larger clone is one base off. This chain joins TRBV20-1 and TRBJ1-1, with a possible D match to TRBD1 (5 bases). Germline-derived CDR1 and CDR2 are DFQATT and SNEGSKA (reference sequence). The CDR3 is 14 amino acids. Written as DNA, the CDR3 is TGCAGTGCTCCACGACAGCGGGGGGTCCCTGAAGCTGTCTTT. Translating gives CSAPRQRGVPEAVF.

V and J are TRBV28 and TRBJ1-1; D is perhaps TRBD1 (5 bases). Looked up from germline, CDR1 is MDHEN and CDR2 is SYDVKM. Trimming removed 3 bases at V and 0 bases at J, with 11 bases between. The CDR3 covers 15 residues. CDR3 nucleotides: TGTGCCAGCAGTTTTGCCCCGACAGTGAACACTGAAGCTTTCTTT. Encoded protein: CASSFAPTVNTEAFF.

This clonotype has more than one count but fewer than ten. The chain employs TRBV10-3 and TRBJ2-7; no clear D. Trimming cost V 2 bases and J 0 bases, with 8 bases left between them. Germline V gene sequence: CDR1 ENHRY, CDR2 SYGVKD. The CDR3 contains 14 residues. CDR3 DNA sequence: TGTGCCATCAGTGAGGGCGGCAGCTCCTACGAGCAGTACTTC. Translating gives CAISEGGSSYEQYF.

J is TRBJ1-5 and V is TRBV15, with TRBD1 matching over 7 bases. Germline V lookup: CDR1 LNHNV, CDR2 YYDKDF (reference sequence). The CDR3 runs to 13 residues. CDR3 amino acids: CATPGQLNQPQHF. CDR3 sequence (DNA): TGTGCTACACCGGGACAGCTCAATCAGCCCCAGCATTTT.

V usage is TRBV24-1 and J usage is TRBJ2-5; 8 bases are shared with TRBD1. Germline V gene lookup returns CDR1 KGHDR and CDR2 SFDVKD. The J segment lost 4 bases and the V segment lost 5 bases, leaving 5 bases of the junction unmatched. CDR3 length: 14 residues. For the CDR3, the DNA is TGTGCCACCAGTGGTGCCGGGACAGGAGAGACCCAGTACTTC. Translating it yields CATSGAGTGETQYF.

The sample holds one count of this clonotype. The V and J genes are TRBV7-2 and TRBJ2-2, with D hard to call. This CDR3 is built from 13 residues. V lost 5 bases to trimming and J lost 7 bases, with 11 bases between them. The V gene's germline CDR1 is SGHTA and CDR2 FQGNSA. DNA for the CDR3: TGTGCCAGCAGCCGAGGAAGGCTCGGGGAGCTGTTTTTT. Protein sequence: CASSRGRLGELFF.